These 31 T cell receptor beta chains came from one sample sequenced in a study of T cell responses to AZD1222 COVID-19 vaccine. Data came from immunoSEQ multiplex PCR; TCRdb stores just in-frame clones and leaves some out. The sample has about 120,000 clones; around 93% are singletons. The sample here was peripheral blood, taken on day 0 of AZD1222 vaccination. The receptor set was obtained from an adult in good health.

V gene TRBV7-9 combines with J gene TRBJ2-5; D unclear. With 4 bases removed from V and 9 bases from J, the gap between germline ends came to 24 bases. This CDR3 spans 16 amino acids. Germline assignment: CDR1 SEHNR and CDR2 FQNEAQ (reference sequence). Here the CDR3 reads CASSSPGSGPAWAQYF. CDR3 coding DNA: TGTGCCAGCAGCTCCCCGGGTTCCGGACCAGCGTGGGCCCAGTACTTC.

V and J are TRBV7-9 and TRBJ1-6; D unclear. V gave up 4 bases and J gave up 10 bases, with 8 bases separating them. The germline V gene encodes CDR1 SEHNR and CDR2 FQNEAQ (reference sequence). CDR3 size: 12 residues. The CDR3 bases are TGTGCCAGCAGCTCGGGCGACTCACCCCTCCACTTT. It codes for CASSSGDSPLHF.

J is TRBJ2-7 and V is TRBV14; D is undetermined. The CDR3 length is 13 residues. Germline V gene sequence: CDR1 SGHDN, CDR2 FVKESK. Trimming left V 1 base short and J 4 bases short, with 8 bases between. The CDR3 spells CASSQGSVYEQYF. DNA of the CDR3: TGTGCCAGCAGCCAAGGGTCAGTTTACGAGCAGTACTTC.

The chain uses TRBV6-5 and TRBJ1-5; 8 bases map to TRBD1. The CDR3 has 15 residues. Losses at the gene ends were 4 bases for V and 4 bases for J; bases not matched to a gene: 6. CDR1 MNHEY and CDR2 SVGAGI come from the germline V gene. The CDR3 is CASSSTGTGNQPQHF. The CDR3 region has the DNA TGTGCCAGCAGTTCTACCGGGACAGGTAATCAGCCCCAGCATTTT.

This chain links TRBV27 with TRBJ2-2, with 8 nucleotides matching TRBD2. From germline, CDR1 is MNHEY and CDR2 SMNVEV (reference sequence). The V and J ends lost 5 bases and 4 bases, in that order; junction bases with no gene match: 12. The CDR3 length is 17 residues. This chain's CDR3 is CASSPRKGSGGTGELFF. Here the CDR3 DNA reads TGTGCCAGCAGTCCCCGGAAGGGAAGCGGGGGCACCGGGGAGCTGTTTTTT.

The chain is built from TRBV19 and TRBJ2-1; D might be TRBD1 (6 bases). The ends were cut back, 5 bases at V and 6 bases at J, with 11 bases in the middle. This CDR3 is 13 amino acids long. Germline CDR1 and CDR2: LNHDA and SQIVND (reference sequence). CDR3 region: CASSQNRVNEQFF. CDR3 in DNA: TGTGCCAGTAGTCAAAACAGGGTCAATGAGCAGTTCTTC.

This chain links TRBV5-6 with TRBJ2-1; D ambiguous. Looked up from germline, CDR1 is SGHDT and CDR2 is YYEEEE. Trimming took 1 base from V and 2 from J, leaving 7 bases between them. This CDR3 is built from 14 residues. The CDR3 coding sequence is TGTGCCAGCAGCTTGCCAGGACCCTACAATGAGCAGTTCTTC. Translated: CASSLPGPYNEQFF.

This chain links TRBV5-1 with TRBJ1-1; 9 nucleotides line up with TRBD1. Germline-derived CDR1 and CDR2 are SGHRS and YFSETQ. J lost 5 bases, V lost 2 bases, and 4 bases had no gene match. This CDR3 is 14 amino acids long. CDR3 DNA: TGCGCCAGCAGCTTACAGGGGGCGCGAACTGAAGCTTTCTTT. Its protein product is CASSLQGARTEAFF.

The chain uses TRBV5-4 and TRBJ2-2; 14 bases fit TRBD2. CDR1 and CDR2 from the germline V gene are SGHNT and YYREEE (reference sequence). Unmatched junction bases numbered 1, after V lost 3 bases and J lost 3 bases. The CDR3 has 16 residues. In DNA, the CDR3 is TGTGCCAGCAGCTGGGGACTAGCGGGGGACACCGGGGAGCTGTTTTTT. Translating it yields CASSWGLAGDTGELFF. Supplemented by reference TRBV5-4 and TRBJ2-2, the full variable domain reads ETGVTQSPTHLIKTRGQQVTLRCSSQSGHNTVSWYQQALGQGPQFIFQYYREEENGRGNFPPRFSGLQFPNYSSELNVNALELDDSALYLCASSWGLAGDTGELFFGEGSRLTVL.

CDR3 residues: CSALTGWTEAFF. Written as DNA, the CDR3 is TGCAGCGCTCTGACCGGATGGACTGAAGCTTTCTTT. The V gene is TRBV29-1, the J gene TRBJ1-1; D unclear. The V gene's germline CDR1 is SQVTM and CDR2 ANQGSEA. V was pared by 7 bases and J by 5 bases, with 14 bases between. The CDR3 sequence is 12 residues long.

This CDR3 is CASSVVKTEIMNTEAFF. As DNA, the CDR3 is TGTGCCAGCAGCGTGGTGAAGACAGAAATAATGAACACTGAAGCTTTCTTT. The chain uses TRBV5-6 and TRBJ1-1, with a tentative D call TRBD1 (5 bases). The CDR3 is 17 amino acids. Germline-derived CDR1 and CDR2 are SGHDT and YYEEEE. The germline V and J ends were trimmed by 4 bases and 0 bases, with 19 bases remaining between them.

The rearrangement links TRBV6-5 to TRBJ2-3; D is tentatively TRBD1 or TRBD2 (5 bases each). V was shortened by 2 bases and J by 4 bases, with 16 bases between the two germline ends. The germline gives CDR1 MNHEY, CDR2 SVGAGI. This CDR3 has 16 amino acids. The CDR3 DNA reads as TGTGCCAGCAGTTACGACCCCCCGGGGCGGGCAGATACGCAGTATTTT. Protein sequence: CASSYDPPGRADTQYF.

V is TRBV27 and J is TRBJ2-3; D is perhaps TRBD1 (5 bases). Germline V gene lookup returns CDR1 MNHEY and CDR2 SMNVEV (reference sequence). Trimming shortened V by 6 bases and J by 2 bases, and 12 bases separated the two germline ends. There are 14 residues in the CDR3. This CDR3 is CASRQQGYTDTQYF. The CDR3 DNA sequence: TGTGCCAGCAGGCAGCAGGGCTACACAGATACGCAGTATTTT.

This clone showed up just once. This CDR3 reads CASSYPRGETQYF. In DNA form, the CDR3 reads TGTGCCAGCAGCTATCCTAGGGGAGAGACCCAGTACTTC. This chain links TRBV3-1 (or the pseudogene TRBV3-2) with TRBJ2-5; D is perhaps TRBD1 (5 bases). The germline gives CDR1 LGHDT, CDR2 YNNKEL (reference sequence). The CDR3 has 13 amino acids. Trimming removed 5 bases from V and 4 bases from J, with 11 bases in between.

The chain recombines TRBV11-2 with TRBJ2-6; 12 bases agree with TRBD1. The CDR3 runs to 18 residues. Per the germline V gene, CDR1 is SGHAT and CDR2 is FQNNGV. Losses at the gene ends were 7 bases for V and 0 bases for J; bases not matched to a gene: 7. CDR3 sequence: CASKMGQGAPSGANVLTF. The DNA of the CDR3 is TGTGCCAGCAAGATGGGACAGGGGGCCCCCTCTGGGGCCAACGTCCTGACTTTC.

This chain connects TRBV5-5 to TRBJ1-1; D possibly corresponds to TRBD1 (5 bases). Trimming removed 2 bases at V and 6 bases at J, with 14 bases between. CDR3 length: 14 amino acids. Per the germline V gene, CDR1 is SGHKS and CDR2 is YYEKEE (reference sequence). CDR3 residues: CASSFWGRGSEAFF. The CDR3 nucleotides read TGTGCCAGCAGCTTTTGGGGCCGGGGATCTGAAGCTTTCTTT.

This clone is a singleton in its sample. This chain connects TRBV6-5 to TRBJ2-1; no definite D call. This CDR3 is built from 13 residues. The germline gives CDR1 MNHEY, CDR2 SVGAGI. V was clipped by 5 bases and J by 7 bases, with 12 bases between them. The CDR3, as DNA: TGTGCCAGCAGTAGGCCTAATGGGAATGAGCAGTTCTTC. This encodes CASSRPNGNEQFF.

CDR3 sequence: CASQSDLGQATGELFF. The CDR3 DNA is TGCGCCAGCCAGAGCGATTTGGGACAGGCGACCGGGGAGCTGTTTTTT. The chain links TRBV5-1 to TRBJ2-2, with TRBD1 matching over 8 bases. Germline V gene lookup returns CDR1 SGHRS and CDR2 YFSETQ. Losses at the gene ends were 7 bases for V and 5 bases for J; bases not matched to a gene: 13. The CDR3 is 16 amino acids.

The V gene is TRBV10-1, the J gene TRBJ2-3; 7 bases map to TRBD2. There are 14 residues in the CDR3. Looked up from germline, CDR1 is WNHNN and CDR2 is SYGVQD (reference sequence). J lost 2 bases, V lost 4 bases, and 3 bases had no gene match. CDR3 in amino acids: CASSVLALTDTQYF. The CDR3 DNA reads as TGCGCCAGCAGTGTACTAGCGCTCACAGATACGCAGTATTTT.

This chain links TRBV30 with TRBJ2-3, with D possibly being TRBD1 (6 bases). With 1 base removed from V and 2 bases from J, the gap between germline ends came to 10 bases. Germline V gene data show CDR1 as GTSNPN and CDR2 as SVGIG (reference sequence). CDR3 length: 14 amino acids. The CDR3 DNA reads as TGTGCCTGGAGTGCCGGGACAAACACAGATACGCAGTATTTT. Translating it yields CAWSAGTNTDTQYF.

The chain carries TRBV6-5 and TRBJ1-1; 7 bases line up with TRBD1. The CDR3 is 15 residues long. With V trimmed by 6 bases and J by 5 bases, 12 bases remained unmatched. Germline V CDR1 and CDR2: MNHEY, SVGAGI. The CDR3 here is CASRGQRNLGTEAFF. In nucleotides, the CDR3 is TGTGCCAGCAGGGGACAGAGGAACTTGGGGACTGAAGCTTTCTTT.

The CDR3 spells CASSNRQGAVMIYGYTF. The DNA for the CDR3 is TGTGCCAGCAGTAACAGACAGGGGGCTGTTATGATCTATGGCTACACCTTC. The V and J genes are TRBV28 and TRBJ1-2; TRBD1 aligns across 10 bases. Germline lookup yields CDR1 MDHEN and CDR2 SYDVKM. The ends lost 5 bases at V and 4 bases at J; junction bases unmatched: 13. The CDR3 sequence is 17 residues long.

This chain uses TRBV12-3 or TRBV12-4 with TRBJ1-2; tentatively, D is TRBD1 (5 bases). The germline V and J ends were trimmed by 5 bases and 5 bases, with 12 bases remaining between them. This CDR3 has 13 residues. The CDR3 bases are TGTGCCAGCAGTGAAAACAGGATATATGGCTACACCTTC. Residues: CASSENRIYGYTF.

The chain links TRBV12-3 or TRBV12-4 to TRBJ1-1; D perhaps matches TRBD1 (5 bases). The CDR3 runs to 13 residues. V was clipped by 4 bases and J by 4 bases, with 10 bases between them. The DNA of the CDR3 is TGTGCCAGCAGTTATGGGACCCCCACTGAAGCTTTCTTT. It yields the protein CASSYGTPTEAFF.

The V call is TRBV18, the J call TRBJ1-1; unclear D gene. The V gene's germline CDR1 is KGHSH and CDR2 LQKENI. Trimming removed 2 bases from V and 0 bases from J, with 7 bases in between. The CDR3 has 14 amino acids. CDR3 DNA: TGTGCCAGCTCACCAGGCAGGATGAACACTGAAGCTTTCTTT. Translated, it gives CASSPGRMNTEAFF. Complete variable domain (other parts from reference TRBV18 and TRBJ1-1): NAGVMQNPRHLVRRRGQEARLRCSPMKGHSHVYWYRQLPEEGLKFMVYLQKENIIDESGMPKERFSAEFPKEGPSILRIQQVVRGDSAAYFCASSPGRMNTEAFFGQGTRLTVV.

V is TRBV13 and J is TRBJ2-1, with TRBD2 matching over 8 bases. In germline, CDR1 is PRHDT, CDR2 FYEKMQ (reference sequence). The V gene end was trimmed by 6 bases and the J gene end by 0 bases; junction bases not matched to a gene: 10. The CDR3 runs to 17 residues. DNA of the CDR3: TGTGCCAGCAGATGGCTAGCGGGTCCCAGCTCCTACAATGAGCAGTTCTTC. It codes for CASRWLAGPSSYNEQFF.

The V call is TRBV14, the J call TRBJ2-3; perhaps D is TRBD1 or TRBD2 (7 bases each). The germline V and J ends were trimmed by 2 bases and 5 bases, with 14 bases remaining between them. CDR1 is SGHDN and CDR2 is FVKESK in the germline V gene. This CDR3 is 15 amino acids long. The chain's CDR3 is CASSQNRGGGDTQYF. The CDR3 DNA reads TGTGCCAGCAGCCAAAACAGGGGAGGGGGAGATACGCAGTATTTT.

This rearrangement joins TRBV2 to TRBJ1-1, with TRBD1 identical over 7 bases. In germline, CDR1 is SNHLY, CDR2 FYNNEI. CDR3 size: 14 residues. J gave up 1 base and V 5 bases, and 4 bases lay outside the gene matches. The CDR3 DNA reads TGTGCCAGCAGTCTGGCAGGGGGGAACACTGAAGCTTTCTTT. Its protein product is CASSLAGGNTEAFF.

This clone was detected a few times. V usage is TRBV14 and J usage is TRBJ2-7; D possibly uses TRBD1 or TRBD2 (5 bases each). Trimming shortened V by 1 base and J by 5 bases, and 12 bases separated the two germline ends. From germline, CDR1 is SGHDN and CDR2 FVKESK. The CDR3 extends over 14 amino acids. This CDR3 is CASSQAGLSHEQYF. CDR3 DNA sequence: TGTGCCAGCAGCCAAGCGGGGCTTTCCCACGAGCAGTACTTC. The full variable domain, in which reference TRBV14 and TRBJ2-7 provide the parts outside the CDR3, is EAGVTQFPSHSVIEKGQTVTLRCDPISGHDNLYWYRRVMGKEIKFLLHFVKESKQDESGMPNNRFLAERTGGTYSTLKVQPAELEDSGVYFCASSQAGLSHEQYFGPGTRLTVT.

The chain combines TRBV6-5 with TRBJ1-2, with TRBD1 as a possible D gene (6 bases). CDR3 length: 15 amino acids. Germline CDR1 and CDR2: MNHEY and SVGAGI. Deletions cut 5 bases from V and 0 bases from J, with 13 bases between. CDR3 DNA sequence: TGTGCCAGCAGTACCGGACAGCAAACTAACTATGGCTACACCTTC. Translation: CASSTGQQTNYGYTF.

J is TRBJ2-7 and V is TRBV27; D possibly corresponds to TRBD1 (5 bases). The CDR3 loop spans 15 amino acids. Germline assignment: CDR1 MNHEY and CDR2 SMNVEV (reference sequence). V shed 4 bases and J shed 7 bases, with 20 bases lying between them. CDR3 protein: CASSSPRTPFVEQYF. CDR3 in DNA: TGTGCCAGCAGTTCCCCCCGGACACCTTTTGTAGAGCAGTACTTC.